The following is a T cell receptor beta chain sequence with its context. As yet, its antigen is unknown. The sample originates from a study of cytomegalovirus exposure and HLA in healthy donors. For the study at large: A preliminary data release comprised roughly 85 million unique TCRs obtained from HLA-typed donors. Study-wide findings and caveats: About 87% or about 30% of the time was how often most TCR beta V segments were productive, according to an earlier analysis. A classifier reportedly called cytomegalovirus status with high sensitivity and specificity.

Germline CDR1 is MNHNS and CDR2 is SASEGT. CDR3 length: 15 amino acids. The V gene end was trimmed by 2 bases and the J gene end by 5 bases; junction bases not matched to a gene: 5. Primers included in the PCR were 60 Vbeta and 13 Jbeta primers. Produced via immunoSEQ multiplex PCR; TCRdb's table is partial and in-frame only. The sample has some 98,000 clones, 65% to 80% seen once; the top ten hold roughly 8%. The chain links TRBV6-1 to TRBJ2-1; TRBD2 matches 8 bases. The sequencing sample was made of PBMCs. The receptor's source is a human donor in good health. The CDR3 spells CASSEYTSGDNEQFF. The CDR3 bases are TGTGCCAGCAGTGAATACACTAGCGGAGACAATGAGCAGTTCTTC.